Following are 3 T cell receptor beta chains from one sample sequenced in a study of control samples from healthy donors and cancer patients. TCRdb's table, derived via immunoSEQ multiplex PCR, lists solely in-frame clones and lacks some. The repertoire holds over 150,000 clones, with around 89% as singletons. Sequencing was carried out using blood. Source of these receptors: a woman between 50 and 59 years old in good health.

The gene calls are TRBV5-6 and TRBJ1-3; D possibly corresponds to TRBD1 (5 bases). Germline CDR1 is SGHDT and CDR2 is YYEEEE. The ends were cut back, 2 bases at V and 4 bases at J, with 10 bases in the middle. The CDR3 runs to 14 residues. CDR3 amino acids: CASSFEGFGNTIYF. CDR3 nucleotides: TGTGCCAGCAGCTTCGAGGGGTTCGGAAACACCATATATTTT.

This clone was detected only a few times. The chain recombines TRBV19 with TRBJ1-4; D gene ambiguous. The CDR3 spans 14 residues. V lost 7 bases and J lost 5, with 14 bases in between. Germline CDR1 is LNHDA and CDR2 is SQIVND (reference sequence). The CDR3 DNA is TGTGCCAGTAAAAAAGGGAACACGAATGAAAAACTGTTTTTT. As protein: CASKKGNTNEKLFF.

The CDR3, as DNA: TGTGCCAGCAGCACCCCCGGGACAGGGGGTTCAACCCAGTACTTC. This gives the protein CASSTPGTGGSTQYF. The chain has TRBV7-9 and TRBJ2-5; 11 bases align to TRBD1. After removal of 5 bases from V and 8 bases from J, the junction contained 10 bases not matched to a gene. This CDR3 has 15 residues. In germline, CDR1 is SEHNR, CDR2 FQNEAQ (reference sequence).